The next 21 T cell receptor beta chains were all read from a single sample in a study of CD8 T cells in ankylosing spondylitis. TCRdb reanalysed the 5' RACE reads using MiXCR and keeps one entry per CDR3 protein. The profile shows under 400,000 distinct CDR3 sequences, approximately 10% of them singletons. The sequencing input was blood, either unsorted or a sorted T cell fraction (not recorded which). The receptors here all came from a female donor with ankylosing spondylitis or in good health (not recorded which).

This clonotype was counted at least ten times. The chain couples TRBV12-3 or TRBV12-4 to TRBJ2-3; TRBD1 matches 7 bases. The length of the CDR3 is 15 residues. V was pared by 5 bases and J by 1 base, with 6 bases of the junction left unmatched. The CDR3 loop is CASSGEGAGTDTQYF. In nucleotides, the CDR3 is TGTGCCAGCAGTGGAGAGGGGGCAGGCACAGATACGCAGTATTTT.

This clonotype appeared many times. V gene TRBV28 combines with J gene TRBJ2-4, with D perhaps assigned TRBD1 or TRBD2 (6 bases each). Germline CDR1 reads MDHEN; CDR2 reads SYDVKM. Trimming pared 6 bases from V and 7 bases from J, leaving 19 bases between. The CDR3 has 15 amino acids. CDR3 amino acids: CASRIRVQGGNIQYF. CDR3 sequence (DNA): TGTGCCAGCAGAATTCGAGTCCAAGGGGGGAACATTCAGTACTTC.

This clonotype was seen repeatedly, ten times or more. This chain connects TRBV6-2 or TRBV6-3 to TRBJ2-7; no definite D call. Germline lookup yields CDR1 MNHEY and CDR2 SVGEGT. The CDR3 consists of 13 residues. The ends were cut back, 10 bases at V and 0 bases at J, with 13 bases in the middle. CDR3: CATYGASSYEQYF. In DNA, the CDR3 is TGTGCCACCTACGGCGCATCCTCCTACGAGCAGTACTTC.

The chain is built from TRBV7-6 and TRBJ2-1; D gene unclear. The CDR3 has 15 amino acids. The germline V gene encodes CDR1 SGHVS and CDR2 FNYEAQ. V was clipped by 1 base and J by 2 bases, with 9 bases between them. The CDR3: CASSLDGPTYNEQFF. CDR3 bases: TGTGCCAGCAGCTTAGACGGCCCAACCTACAATGAGCAGTTCTTC.

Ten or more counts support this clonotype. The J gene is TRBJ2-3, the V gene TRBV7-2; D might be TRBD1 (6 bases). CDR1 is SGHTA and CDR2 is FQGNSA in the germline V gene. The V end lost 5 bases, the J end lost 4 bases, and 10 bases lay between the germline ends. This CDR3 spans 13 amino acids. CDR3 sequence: CASSLQGADTQYF. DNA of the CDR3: TGTGCCAGCAGCCTACAGGGTGCAGATACGCAGTATTTT.

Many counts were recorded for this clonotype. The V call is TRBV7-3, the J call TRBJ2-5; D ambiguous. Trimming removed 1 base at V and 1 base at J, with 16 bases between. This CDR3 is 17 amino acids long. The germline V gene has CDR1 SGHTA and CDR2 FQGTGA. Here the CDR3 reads CASSLRMATPFQETQYF. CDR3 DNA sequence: TGTGCCAGCAGCTTAAGGATGGCAACGCCTTTCCAAGAGACCCAGTACTTC.

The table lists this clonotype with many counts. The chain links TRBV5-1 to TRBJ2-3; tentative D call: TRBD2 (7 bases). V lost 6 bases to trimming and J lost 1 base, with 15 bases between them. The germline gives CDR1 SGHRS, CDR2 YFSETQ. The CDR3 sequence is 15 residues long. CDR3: CASNPGAGGTDTQYF. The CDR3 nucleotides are TGCGCCAGCAACCCGGGGGCGGGGGGCACAGATACGCAGTATTTT.

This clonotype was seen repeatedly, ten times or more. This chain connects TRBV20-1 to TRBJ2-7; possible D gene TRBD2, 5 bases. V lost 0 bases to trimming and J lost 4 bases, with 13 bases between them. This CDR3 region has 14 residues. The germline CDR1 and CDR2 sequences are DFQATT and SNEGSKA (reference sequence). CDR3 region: CSARDSGKEYEQYF. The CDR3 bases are TGCAGTGCTAGAGATTCCGGGAAAGAGTACGAGCAGTACTTC.

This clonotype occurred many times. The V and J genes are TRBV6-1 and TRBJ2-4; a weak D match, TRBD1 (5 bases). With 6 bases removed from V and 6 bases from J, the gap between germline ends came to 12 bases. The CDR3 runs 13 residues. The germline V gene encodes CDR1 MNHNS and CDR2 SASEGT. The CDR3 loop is CASSRQITNIQYF. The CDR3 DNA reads TGTGCCAGCAGCCGACAGATTACAAACATTCAGTACTTC.

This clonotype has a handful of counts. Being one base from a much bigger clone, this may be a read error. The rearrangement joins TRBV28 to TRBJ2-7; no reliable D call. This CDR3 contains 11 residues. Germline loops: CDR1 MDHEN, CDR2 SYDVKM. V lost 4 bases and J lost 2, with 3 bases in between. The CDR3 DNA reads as TGTGCCAGCAGTTGGGCCTACGAGCAGTACTTC. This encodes CASSWAYEQYF.

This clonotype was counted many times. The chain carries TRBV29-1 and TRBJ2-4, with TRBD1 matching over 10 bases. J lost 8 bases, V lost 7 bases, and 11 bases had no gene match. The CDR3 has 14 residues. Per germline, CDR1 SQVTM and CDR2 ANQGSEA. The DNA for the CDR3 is TGCAGCGCAACCGGGACAGGGGTAGGAGACATTCAGTACTTC. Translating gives CSATGTGVGDIQYF. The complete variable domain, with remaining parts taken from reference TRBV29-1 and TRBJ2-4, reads SAVISQKPSRDICQRGTSLTIQCQVDSQVTMMFWYRQQPGQSLTLIATANQGSEATYESGFVIDKFPISRPNLTFSTLTVSNMSPEDSSIYLCSATGTGVGDIQYFGAGTRLSVL.

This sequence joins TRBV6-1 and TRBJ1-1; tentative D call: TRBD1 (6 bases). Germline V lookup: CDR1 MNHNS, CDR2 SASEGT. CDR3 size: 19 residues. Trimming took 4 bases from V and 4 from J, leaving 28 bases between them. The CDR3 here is CASSAAKGDLYRGSTEAFF. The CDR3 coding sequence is TGTGCCAGCAGTGCCGCCAAGGGGGACCTCTATCGGGGGAGCACTGAAGCTTTCTTT.

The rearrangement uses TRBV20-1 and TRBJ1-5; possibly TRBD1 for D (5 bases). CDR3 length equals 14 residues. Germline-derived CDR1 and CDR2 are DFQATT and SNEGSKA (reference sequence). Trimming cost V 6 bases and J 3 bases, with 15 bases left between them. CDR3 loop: CSAGPQGFNQPQHF. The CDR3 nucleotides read TGCAGTGCGGGTCCTCAGGGATTCAATCAGCCCCAGCATTTT.

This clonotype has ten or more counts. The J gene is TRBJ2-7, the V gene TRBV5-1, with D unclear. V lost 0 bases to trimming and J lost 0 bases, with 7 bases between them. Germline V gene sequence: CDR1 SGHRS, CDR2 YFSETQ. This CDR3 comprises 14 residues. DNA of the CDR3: TGCGCCAGCAGCTTGGGTCCTTCCTCCTACGAGCAGTACTTC. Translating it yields CASSLGPSSYEQYF.

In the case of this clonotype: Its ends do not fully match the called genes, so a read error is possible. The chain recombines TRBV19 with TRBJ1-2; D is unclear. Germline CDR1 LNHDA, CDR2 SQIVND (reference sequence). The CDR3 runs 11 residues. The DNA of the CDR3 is TGTGCCAGTAGAACTAACTATGGCGACACCTTC. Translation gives CASRTNYGDTF.

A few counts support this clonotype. The DNA for the CDR3 is TGCAGTGCTAGGGACCCGGGACGGCAAAATGAAAAACTGTTTTTT. Protein sequence: CSARDPGRQNEKLFF. The rearrangement joins TRBV20-1 to TRBJ1-4; D is perhaps TRBD1 (5 bases). The V end was cut by 3 bases, the J end by 5 bases, with 16 bases between. The CDR3 consists of 15 residues. Germline-derived CDR1 and CDR2 are DFQATT and SNEGSKA (reference sequence).

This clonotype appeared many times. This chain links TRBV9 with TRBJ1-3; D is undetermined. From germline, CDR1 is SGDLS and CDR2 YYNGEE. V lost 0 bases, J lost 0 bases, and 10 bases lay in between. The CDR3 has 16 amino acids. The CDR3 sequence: CASSVGNVNSGNTIYF. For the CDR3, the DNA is TGTGCCAGCAGCGTAGGAAACGTAAACTCTGGAAACACCATATATTTT.

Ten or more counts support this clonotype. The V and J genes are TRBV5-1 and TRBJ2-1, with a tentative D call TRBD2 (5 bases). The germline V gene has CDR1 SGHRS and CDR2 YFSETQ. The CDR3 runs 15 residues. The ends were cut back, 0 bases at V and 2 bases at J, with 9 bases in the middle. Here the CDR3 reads CASSLGPGAYNEQFF. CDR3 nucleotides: TGCGCCAGCAGCTTGGGGCCCGGGGCCTACAATGAGCAGTTCTTC. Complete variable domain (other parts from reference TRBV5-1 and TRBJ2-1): KAGVTQTPRYLIKTRGQQVTLSCSPISGHRSVSWYQQTPGQGLQFLFEYFSETQRNKGNFPGRFSGRQFSNSRSEMNVSTLELGDSALYLCASSLGPGAYNEQFFGPGTRLTVL.

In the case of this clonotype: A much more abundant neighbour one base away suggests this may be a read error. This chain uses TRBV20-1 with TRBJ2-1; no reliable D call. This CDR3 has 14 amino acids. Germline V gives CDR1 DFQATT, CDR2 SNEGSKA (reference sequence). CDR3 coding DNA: TGCAGTGCTAGCATGGCTTTCGCCTACAATGAGCATTTCTTC. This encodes CSASMAFAYNEHFF.

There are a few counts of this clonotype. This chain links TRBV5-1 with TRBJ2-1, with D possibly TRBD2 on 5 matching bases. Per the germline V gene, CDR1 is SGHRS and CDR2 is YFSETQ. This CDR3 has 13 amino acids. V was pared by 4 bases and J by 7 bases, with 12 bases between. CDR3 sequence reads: CASSLFSENEQFF. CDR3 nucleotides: TGCGCCAGCAGCCTGTTTAGCGAAAATGAGCAGTTCTTC. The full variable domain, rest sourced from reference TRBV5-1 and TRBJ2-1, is KAGVTQTPRYLIKTRGQQVTLSCSPISGHRSVSWYQQTPGQGLQFLFEYFSETQRNKGNFPGRFSGRQFSNSRSEMNVSTLELGDSALYLCASSLFSENEQFFGPGTRLTVL.

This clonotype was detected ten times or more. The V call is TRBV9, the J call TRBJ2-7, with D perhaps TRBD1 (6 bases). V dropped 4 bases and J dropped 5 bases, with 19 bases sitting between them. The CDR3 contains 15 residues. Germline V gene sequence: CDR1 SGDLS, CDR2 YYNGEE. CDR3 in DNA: TGTGCCAGCAGCCCTCACAGGGAAAAGCTCCACGAGCAGTACTTC. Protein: CASSPHREKLHEQYF.